This T cell receptor beta chain emerged from a study of blood T cell repertoires in COVID-19. Study at large: Spain, Italy and the United States supplied samples that represented acute and convalescent COVID-19. PBMCs, B-cell-depleted T cells, or T cells provided the cDNA or gDNA that made up the material.

Methods used by the authors: Researchers report that nucleated cell counts were estimated from reference gene primer amplification. Profiled with immunoSEQ multiplex PCR; TCRdb holds only in-frame clones, not every one. V, J and clone size were drawn from that table, and D and trimming were deduced from the DNA. The sample consists of some 320,000 clones, about 90% of them appearing once. This TCR was recovered from a woman aged 45-60 years who had recovered from COVID-19. The sample taken for sequencing was peripheral blood.

The CDR3 coding sequence is TGTGCCACCGCCCAGAGACTAGCGGGAGTAGGTGAGCAGTTCTTC. It is translated as CATAQRLAGVGEQFF. V is TRBV15 and J is TRBJ2-1; 12 positions agree with TRBD2. This CDR3 region has 15 residues. The trim removed 8 bases at V and 9 bases at J, leaving 11 bases unmatched. Germline-derived CDR1 and CDR2 are LNHNV and YYDKDF (reference sequence). Using reference TRBV15 and TRBJ2-1 for the parts outside the CDR3, the full variable domain is DAMVIQNPRYQVTQFGKPVTLSCSQTLNHNVMYWYQQKSSQAPKLLFHYYDKDFNNEADTPDNFQSRRPNTSFCFLDIRSPGLGDTAMYLCATAQRLAGVGEQFFGPGTRLTVL.